A single sample gave rise to the 18 T cell receptor beta chains below, sequenced in a study of cytomegalovirus exposure and HLA in healthy donors. PCR involved 60 Vbeta and 13 Jbeta primers. The protocol was immunoSEQ multiplex PCR, while the TCRdb copy is restricted to in-frame clones and leaves out a portion. The sample holds approximately 150,000 clones, 80% seen once. Sequenced sample: PBMCs. The receptor source for this set is a man aged 18 to 30 in good health and CMV-seropositive.

V and J are TRBV27 and TRBJ1-5; 8 bases are shared with TRBD1. Germline V gene lookup returns CDR1 MNHEY and CDR2 SMNVEV (reference sequence). The CDR3 consists of 14 residues. V shed 6 bases, J shed 4 bases, and the junction held 5 bases outside the gene matches. CDR3 sequence reads: CASSKGQGNQPQHF. The CDR3 DNA is TGTGCCAGCAGCAAAGGACAGGGTAATCAGCCCCAGCATTTT.

The V and J genes are TRBV27 and TRBJ1-6; D is undetermined. Germline assignment: CDR1 MNHEY and CDR2 SMNVEV (reference sequence). Trimming left V 6 bases short and J 0 bases short, with 6 bases between. The CDR3 sequence is 14 residues long. The CDR3 here is CASSTSSYNSPLHF. DNA for the CDR3: TGTGCCAGCAGCACTAGCTCCTATAATTCACCCCTCCACTTT.

This clone was found once. The chain combines TRBV5-4 with TRBJ2-1, with TRBD2 matching over 9 bases. J was trimmed by 3 bases and V by 4 bases; bases with no gene match: 11. This CDR3 is 17 amino acids long. Germline lookup yields CDR1 SGHNT and CDR2 YYREEE (reference sequence). The chain's CDR3 is CASSRRGGLAIYNEQFF. In DNA form, the CDR3 reads TGTGCCAGCAGCAGGAGGGGGGGACTAGCAATCTACAATGAGCAGTTCTTC. The full variable domain, its missing parts supplied by reference TRBV5-4 and TRBJ2-1, is ETGVTQSPTHLIKTRGQQVTLRCSSQSGHNTVSWYQQALGQGPQFIFQYYREEENGRGNFPPRFSGLQFPNYSSELNVNALELDDSALYLCASSRRGGLAIYNEQFFGPGTRLTVL.

The CDR3 protein is CASSQVGGPSHEQFF. CDR3 DNA: TGTGCCAGCAGCCAAGTGGGGGGGCCTTCCCATGAGCAGTTCTTC. The chain couples TRBV4-2 to TRBJ2-1, with D possibly matching TRBD2 (7 bases). Per germline, CDR1 LGHNA and CDR2 YNFKEQ. V lost 1 base to trimming and J lost 8 bases, with 15 bases between them. The CDR3 consists of 15 residues.

The DNA for the CDR3 is TGCGCCAGCAGCCTCGAGGTCCCAAACGGGAGGTGGGAGCAGTACTTC. Its translation is CASSLEVPNGRWEQYF. The chain has TRBV5-1 and TRBJ2-7; 7 bases match TRBD2. The trim removed 4 bases at V and 7 bases at J, leaving 17 bases unmatched. This CDR3 has 16 amino acids. Germline lookup yields CDR1 SGHRS and CDR2 YFSETQ.

The chain joins TRBV2 to TRBJ1-5; D is ambiguous. The CDR3 consists of 12 residues. With 3 bases removed from V and 3 bases from J, the gap between germline ends came to 3 bases. Germline V gene lookup returns CDR1 SNHLY and CDR2 FYNNEI. For the CDR3, the DNA is TGTGCCAGCAGTGACGTCAATCAGCCCCAGCATTTT. It yields the protein CASSDVNQPQHF.

The CDR3 here is CASSSGVEETQYF. The CDR3 DNA follows: TGTGCCAGCAGCTCGGGGGTGGAAGAGACCCAGTACTTC. The chain recombines TRBV7-3 with TRBJ2-5; perhaps TRBD2 as D (6 bases). With 4 bases removed from V and 3 bases from J, the gap between germline ends came to 9 bases. This CDR3 region has 13 residues. The germline CDR1 and CDR2 sequences are SGHTA and FQGTGA.

The chain combines TRBV9 with TRBJ1-4; 7 bases are a match to TRBD1. The CDR3 loop spans 15 amino acids. After removal of 4 bases from V and 6 bases from J, the junction contained 9 bases not matched to a gene. Germline CDR1 SGDLS, CDR2 YYNGEE. The CDR3 here is CASSTRQGPDEKLFF. The DNA of the CDR3 is TGTGCCAGCAGCACACGACAGGGCCCCGATGAAAAACTGTTTTTT.

This rearrangement joins TRBV5-6 to TRBJ2-7; D is possibly TRBD1 (5 bases). V shed 0 bases and J shed 11 bases, with 15 bases lying between them. The CDR3 is 13 residues long. CDR1 is SGHDT and CDR2 is YYEEEE in the germline V gene. CDR3 loop: CASSLDVREGEYF. DNA for the CDR3: TGTGCCAGCAGCTTGGATGTAAGGGAAGGGGAGTACTTC.

This clone was detected only once. The chain uses TRBV19 and TRBJ2-1; possibly TRBD1 for D (6 bases). The ends were cut back, 6 bases at V and 7 bases at J, with 13 bases in the middle. The CDR3 length is 13 residues. The germline V gene encodes CDR1 LNHDA and CDR2 SQIVND (reference sequence). The CDR3 region is CASSLQGGNEQFF. Here the CDR3 DNA reads TGTGCCAGTAGCCTACAGGGCGGGAATGAGCAGTTCTTC.

The chain is built from TRBV14 and TRBJ1-1, with unresolved D. V was cut by 5 bases and J by 5 bases, with 12 bases left in between. The germline CDR1 and CDR2 sequences are SGHDN and FVKESK. This CDR3 spans 13 amino acids. The CDR3 region has the DNA TGTGCCAGCAGCGCAGCGTACGGAACTGAAGCTTTCTTT. It specifies CASSAAYGTEAFF.

This chain joins TRBV5-1 and TRBJ1-4; TRBD1 agrees at 9 bases. V lost 4 bases to trimming and J lost 8 bases; unmatched junction nucleotides: 9. Germline loops: CDR1 SGHRS, CDR2 YFSETQ. The CDR3 covers 15 residues. The DNA of the CDR3 is TGCGCCAGCAGCCTGGGGACAGGGACGAAGGAAAAACTGTTTTTT. This gives the protein CASSLGTGTKEKLFF.

This chain links TRBV7-2 with TRBJ2-5; D might be TRBD2 (7 bases). CDR3 length: 15 amino acids. Germline assignment: CDR1 SGHTA and CDR2 FQGNSA. Trimming cost V 1 base and J 4 bases, with 13 bases left between them. CDR3 bases: TGTGCCAGCAGCTTAGAGGGGGGGCTGGGAGAGACCCAGTACTTC. Protein product: CASSLEGGLGETQYF. Complete variable domain (other parts from reference TRBV7-2 and TRBJ2-5): GAGVSQSPSNKVTEKGKDVELRCDPISGHTALYWYRQSLGQGLEFLIYFQGNSAPDKSGLPSDRFSAERTGGSVSTLTIQRTQQEDSAVYLCASSLEGGLGETQYFGPGTRLLVL.

The chain uses TRBV6-6 and TRBJ1-6; a weak D match, TRBD1 (5 bases). The CDR3 is made up of 13 amino acids. The V end was cut by 10 bases, the J end by 8 bases, with 15 bases between. The germline CDR1 and CDR2 sequences are MNHNY and SVGAGI (reference sequence). CDR3: CAIAQGLDSPLHF. The CDR3 coding sequence is TGTGCCATAGCCCAGGGCCTAGATTCACCCCTCCACTTT.

J is TRBJ2-2 and V is TRBV7-7, with 7 bases lining up with TRBD1. This CDR3 region has 15 residues. Germline values: CDR1 SSHAT, CDR2 FNYEAQ (reference sequence). V shed 5 bases, J shed 5 bases, and the junction held 8 bases outside the gene matches. The CDR3 region is CASSPAGGRTGELFF. In DNA form, the CDR3 reads TGTGCCAGCAGCCCGGCAGGGGGAAGAACCGGGGAGCTGTTTTTT.

The rearrangement joins TRBV27 to TRBJ1-2; 8 positions agree with TRBD1. Per the germline V gene, CDR1 is MNHEY and CDR2 is SMNVEV (reference sequence). V shed 3 bases and J 7 bases; nucleotides not matched to a gene: 7. This CDR3 has 14 residues. The CDR3 spells CASSFIDRGAGYTF. The CDR3 DNA is TGTGCCAGCAGTTTCATAGACAGGGGCGCTGGCTACACCTTC.

This clone showed up just once. The chain couples TRBV29-1 to TRBJ2-7; D is possibly TRBD2 (6 bases). V shed 4 bases and J shed 2 bases, with 12 bases lying between them. This CDR3 spans 13 amino acids. Germline loops: CDR1 SQVTM, CDR2 ANQGSEA. This CDR3 is CSVARGGPYEQYF. The CDR3 coding sequence is TGCAGCGTTGCACGGGGAGGACCCTACGAGCAGTACTTC.

The chain uses TRBV7-2 and TRBJ1-2; D is ambiguous. In germline, CDR1 is SGHTA, CDR2 FQGNSA. Trimming pared 4 bases from V and 2 bases from J, leaving 14 bases between. The CDR3 loop spans 15 amino acids. Here the CDR3 reads CASSSLILSNYGYTF. As DNA, the CDR3 is TGTGCCAGCAGCTCCTTAATACTGAGCAACTATGGCTACACCTTC.